Shown below are 28 T cell receptor beta chains from a single sample sequenced in a study of blood T cell repertoires in COVID-19. Only in-frame clones appear in the TCRdb table, and some are missing; sequencing was by immunoSEQ multiplex PCR. Of about 150,000 clones detected, over 90% appear once; the ten largest clones hold around 0.53%. The source material was peripheral blood. These receptor sequences come from a man over 45 with acute or convalescent COVID-19.

The chain carries TRBV9 and TRBJ2-7; TRBD1 aligns across 10 bases. Germline loops: CDR1 SGDLS, CDR2 YYNGEE. With 0 bases clipped from V and 5 bases from J, the junction kept 5 bases outside the gene matches. The CDR3 spans 15 residues. The CDR3, as DNA: TGTGCCAGCAGCGTAGCCGGGACAGGGGTTGACGAGCAGTACTTC. Residues: CASSVAGTGVDEQYF.

The chain joins TRBV5-5 to TRBJ2-2; TRBD2 agrees at 12 bases. V lost 4 bases, J lost 7 bases, and 11 bases stayed unmatched. The CDR3 runs to 17 residues. CDR1 is SGHKS, CDR2 YYEKEE, per germline (reference sequence). The CDR3 bases are TGTGCCAGCAGCCTTTCTTCTAGCGGGAGGGCCATCGGGGAGCTGTTTTTT. This codes for CASSLSSSGRAIGELFF.

The V gene is TRBV18, the J gene TRBJ1-2; D is undetermined. The ends were cut back, 2 bases at V and 4 bases at J, with 17 bases in the middle. Germline V CDR1 and CDR2: KGHSH, LQKENI. There are 16 residues in the CDR3. CDR3 nucleotides: TGTGCCAGCTCACCAACCATGGGCAGCCTGCGCTATGGCTACACCTTC. Its translation: CASSPTMGSLRYGYTF.

The chain combines TRBV27 with TRBJ2-7, with 13 bases aligning to TRBD2. CDR1 is MNHEY, CDR2 SMNVEV, per germline (reference sequence). The V segment lost 6 bases and the J segment 2 bases; nucleotides outside the gene matches: 4. The CDR3 is 15 residues long. CDR3 bases: TGTGCCAGCAGCTGGACTAGCGGGGGAGCCTACGAGCAGTACTTC. It codes for CASSWTSGGAYEQYF.

This clone was observed a few times. V gene TRBV27 combines with J gene TRBJ1-6; tentative D call: TRBD1 (6 bases). V was cut by 0 bases and J by 8 bases, with 11 bases left in between. The germline CDR1 and CDR2 sequences are MNHEY and SMNVEV (reference sequence). The CDR3 totals 15 residues. CDR3: CASSLSRGAHSPLHF. The CDR3 DNA follows: TGTGCCAGCAGTTTATCGCGGGGGGCGCATTCACCCCTCCACTTT.

V usage is TRBV27 and J usage is TRBJ1-4, with TRBD1 matching 7 bases. The CDR3 is made up of 15 amino acids. In germline, CDR1 is MNHEY, CDR2 SMNVEV (reference sequence). Unmatched junction bases numbered 4, after V lost 5 bases and J lost 1 base. CDR3 DNA: TGTGCCAGCAGTCAGACAGGGTTAACTAATGAAAAACTGTTTTTT. Translation gives CASSQTGLTNEKLFF.

The rearrangement uses TRBV7-2 and TRBJ2-1; 11 bases agree with TRBD2. This CDR3 region has 13 residues. Per germline, CDR1 SGHTA and CDR2 FQGNSA. J was trimmed by 15 bases and V by 3 bases; bases with no gene match: 7. The CDR3 here is CASSFSGRAESFF. CDR3 DNA sequence: TGTGCCAGCAGCTTTAGCGGGAGGGCCGAGTCGTTCTTC. The full variable domain, in which reference TRBV7-2 and TRBJ2-1 provide the parts outside the CDR3, is GAGVSQSPSNKVTEKGKDVELRCDPISGHTALYWYRQSLGQGLEFLIYFQGNSAPDKSGLPSDRFSAERTGGSVSTLTIQRTQQEDSAVYLCASSFSGRAESFFGPGTRLTVL.

The chain employs TRBV18 and TRBJ2-5; D possibly corresponds to TRBD2 (6 bases). CDR1 and CDR2 from the germline V gene are KGHSH and LQKENI. Trimming cost V 3 bases and J 0 bases, with 11 bases left between them. CDR3 length: 15 residues. Written as DNA, the CDR3 is TGTGCCAGCTCACCGCTGACTAGAAACCAAGAGACCCAGTACTTC. Translating gives CASSPLTRNQETQYF.

V usage is TRBV18 and J usage is TRBJ1-1; D is ambiguous. The CDR3 length is 13 residues. CDR1 is KGHSH, CDR2 LQKENI, per germline. V dropped 2 bases and J dropped 1 base, with 5 bases sitting between them. DNA for the CDR3: TGTGCCAGCTCACCATCTAAGAACACTGAAGCTTTCTTT. This translates into CASSPSKNTEAFF.

This clone was detected only once. The V call is TRBV30, the J call TRBJ1-4; D is undetermined. Trimming took 3 bases from V and 7 from J, leaving 12 bases between them. The CDR3 runs 13 residues. From germline, CDR1 is GTSNPN and CDR2 SVGIG (reference sequence). As DNA, the CDR3 is TGTGCCTGGAGCTCCGGGGTCCCTGAAAAACTGTTTTTT. As protein: CAWSSGVPEKLFF.

The chain couples TRBV20-1 to TRBJ2-1; perhaps TRBD2 as D (5 bases). V was cut by 3 bases and J by 1 base, with 19 bases left in between. The germline gives CDR1 DFQATT, CDR2 SNEGSKA (reference sequence). This CDR3 region has 17 residues. In DNA form, the CDR3 reads TGCAGTGCTAGTCGCGGAGGACGGGTGAGGTCCTACAATGAGCAGTTCTTC. Its translation: CSASRGGRVRSYNEQFF.

The rearrangement links TRBV7-2 to TRBJ2-1, with 7 bases fitting TRBD2. CDR3 length equals 15 residues. V trimming: 3 bases; J trimming: 3 bases; junction bases outside the gene matches: 5. From germline, CDR1 is SGHTA and CDR2 FQGNSA. The CDR3 DNA is TGTGCCAGCAGCTTTGCGGGAGCTCACTACAATGAGCAGTTCTTC. Its translation: CASSFAGAHYNEQFF. Supplemented by reference TRBV7-2 and TRBJ2-1, the full variable domain reads GAGVSQSPSNKVTEKGKDVELRCDPISGHTALYWYRQSLGQGLEFLIYFQGNSAPDKSGLPSDRFSAERTGGSVSTLTIQRTQQEDSAVYLCASSFAGAHYNEQFFGPGTRLTVL.

To note about this clone: Other DNA sequences from this sample encode an identical CDR3 as well. The V call is TRBV5-1, the J call TRBJ1-6; 10 bases map to TRBD1. CDR3 size: 14 residues. From germline, CDR1 is SGHRS and CDR2 YFSETQ. The junction had 2 bases not matched to a gene; V was cut back by 4 bases and J by 7 bases. CDR3 sequence reads: CASSKGQGNSPLHF. CDR3 in DNA: TGCGCCAGCAGCAAGGGACAGGGGAATTCACCCCTCCACTTT.

The genes are TRBV27 and TRBJ2-1; D is perhaps TRBD2 (6 bases). Germline V gene sequence: CDR1 MNHEY, CDR2 SMNVEV (reference sequence). V lost 4 bases and J 1 base, leaving 8 bases between the germline ends. The CDR3 runs to 14 residues. The CDR3 loop is CASSSGSSYNEQFF. The CDR3 bases are TGTGCCAGCAGTTCCGGGAGTTCCTACAATGAGCAGTTCTTC.

This chain links TRBV9 with TRBJ2-2; 7 bases match TRBD2. The junction had 6 bases not matched to a gene; V was cut back by 3 bases and J by 1 base. Per germline, CDR1 SGDLS and CDR2 YYNGEE. The CDR3 consists of 16 residues. In DNA form, the CDR3 reads TGTGCCAGCAGCGCCCGGGGGGTGGGGAACACCGGGGAGCTGTTTTTT. Translating gives CASSARGVGNTGELFF.

The table lists this clone with a few counts. J is TRBJ1-1 and V is TRBV28; 12 nucleotides align to TRBD1. V gave up 6 bases and J gave up 1 base; unmatched junction bases: 9. The CDR3 runs 17 residues. Per germline, CDR1 MDHEN and CDR2 SYDVKM. The DNA for the CDR3 is TGTGCCAGCAGCTATAGGGACAGGGGGCTTGCGAACACTGAAGCTTTCTTT. Encoded protein: CASSYRDRGLANTEAFF.

The chain carries TRBV7-9 and TRBJ2-1, with 15 bases that match TRBD2. The V gene's germline CDR1 is SEHNR and CDR2 FQNEAQ (reference sequence). This CDR3 region has 17 residues. V gave up 5 bases and J gave up 3 bases; unmatched junction bases: 5. Here the CDR3 reads CASSRTSGRAYYNEQFF. The CDR3 DNA sequence: TGTGCCAGCAGCCGGACTAGCGGGAGGGCCTACTACAATGAGCAGTTCTTC.

The chain uses TRBV27 and TRBJ2-1, with D possibly being TRBD2 (6 bases). V dropped 2 bases and J dropped 6 bases, with 11 bases sitting between them. Germline V lookup: CDR1 MNHEY, CDR2 SMNVEV (reference sequence). The length of the CDR3 is 14 residues. CDR3 region: CASSLNRGGNEQFF. The DNA of the CDR3 is TGTGCCAGCAGTTTAAATAGGGGAGGCAATGAGCAGTTCTTC.

This clone appeared once. The chain links TRBV7-9 to TRBJ1-2; D is possibly TRBD1 (6 bases). Trimming removed 5 bases from V and 2 bases from J, with 15 bases in between. The CDR3 is 15 residues long. Germline CDR1 reads SEHNR; CDR2 reads FQNEAQ (reference sequence). The CDR3 DNA reads as TGTGCCAGCAGCCCGACAGGAGTCCCCAACTATGGCTACACCTTC. It translates to CASSPTGVPNYGYTF.

This clone was observed once. V is TRBV30 and J is TRBJ2-1, with D tentatively TRBD2 (6 bases). The CDR3 extends over 16 amino acids. Trimming left V 0 bases short and J 5 bases short, with 17 bases between. Germline V gives CDR1 GTSNPN, CDR2 SVGIG (reference sequence). This CDR3 reads CAWSVFWEVANNEQFF. The CDR3 DNA is TGTGCCTGGAGTGTCTTTTGGGAGGTGGCTAACAATGAGCAGTTCTTC. The entire variable domain, with the rest obtained from reference TRBV30 and TRBJ2-1, is as follows: SQTIHQWPATLVQPVGSPLSLECTVEGTSNPNLYWYRQAAGRGLQLLFYSVGIGQISSEVPQNLSASRPQDRQFILSSKKLLLSDSGFYLCAWSVFWEVANNEQFFGPGTRLTVL.

CDR3 amino acids: CASSVTGTPSNYGYTF. CDR3 sequence (DNA): TGCGCCAGCAGTGTTACCGGGACACCCTCTAACTATGGCTACACCTTC. The rearrangement uses TRBV10-2 and TRBJ1-2; a weak D match, TRBD1 (6 bases). Germline CDR1 is WSHSY and CDR2 is SAAADI. This CDR3 has 16 amino acids. V lost 4 bases and J lost 0, with 15 bases in between.

This clone showed up just once. The rearrangement links TRBV18 to TRBJ1-6; weak D call: TRBD1 (5 bases). This CDR3 comprises 15 residues. CDR1 and CDR2 (germline): KGHSH, LQKENI. V was shortened by 2 bases and J by 5 bases, with 10 bases between the two germline ends. Written as DNA, the CDR3 is TGTGCCAGCTCACCAGGGCAGGGCAATAATTCACCCCTCCACTTT. As protein: CASSPGQGNNSPLHF.

V is TRBV10-3 and J is TRBJ2-1; TRBD1 agrees at 9 bases. CDR3 length equals 16 residues. CDR1 is ENHRY and CDR2 is SYGVKD in the germline V gene. Germline trimming cut 6 bases from V and 6 bases from J; bases unmatched to any gene: 12. The CDR3 reads CAISAYAGQGSNEQFF. The CDR3 nucleotides are TGTGCCATCAGCGCCTACGCGGGACAGGGTAGCAATGAGCAGTTCTTC.

Here the CDR3 reads CASSLGRSTDTQYF. Here the CDR3 DNA reads TGTGCCAGCTCACTCGGGAGAAGCACAGATACGCAGTATTTT. The gene calls are TRBV18 and TRBJ2-3, with D possibly TRBD2 on 6 matching bases. Germline V gene data show CDR1 as KGHSH and CDR2 as LQKENI. V lost 4 bases, J lost 0 bases, and 8 bases lay in between. The CDR3 length is 14 residues.

DNA of the CDR3: TGTGCCAGTAGGGGGACAGGGGGCCGTCAGCCCCAGCATTTT. Translated: CASRGTGGRQPQHF. The chain has TRBV19 and TRBJ1-5, with TRBD1 matching over 12 bases. V trimming: 6 bases; J trimming: 6 bases; junction bases outside the gene matches: 3. The CDR3 sequence is 14 residues long. Germline CDR1 and CDR2: LNHDA and SQIVND (reference sequence). Full variable domain (remainder filled in from reference TRBV19 and TRBJ1-5): DGGITQSPKYLFRKEGQNVTLSCEQNLNHDAMYWYRQDPGQGLRLIYYSQIVNDFQKGDIAEGYSVSREKKESFPLTVTSAQKNPTAFYLCASRGTGGRQPQHFGDGTRLSIL.

This sequence joins TRBV29-1 and TRBJ2-1, with D maybe TRBD2 (6 bases). Trimming pared 1 base from V and 1 base from J, leaving 17 bases between. The germline CDR1 and CDR2 sequences are SQVTM and ANQGSEA. CDR3 length: 17 residues. The CDR3 is CSVEGTIKPPSYNEQFF. For the CDR3, the DNA is TGCAGCGTTGAAGGGACTATTAAACCTCCTTCCTACAATGAGCAGTTCTTC.

The chain recombines TRBV18 with TRBJ2-1; D gene uncertain. V gave up 6 bases and J gave up 9 bases, with 9 bases separating them. There are 11 residues in the CDR3. Germline assignment: CDR1 KGHSH and CDR2 LQKENI. The CDR3 bases are TGTGCCAGCTCTCCTACGGGTGAGCAGTTCTTC. It translates to CASSPTGEQFF. Combining the CDR3 with reference TRBV18 and TRBJ2-1 gives the whole variable domain NAGVMQNPRHLVRRRGQEARLRCSPMKGHSHVYWYRQLPEEGLKFMVYLQKENIIDESGMPKERFSAEFPKEGPSILRIQQVVRGDSAAYFCASSPTGEQFFGPGTRLTVL.

In its sample, this clone was seen once. The rearrangement uses TRBV18 and TRBJ2-1, with TRBD1 identical over 9 bases. This CDR3 has 16 amino acids. The trim removed 6 bases at V and 0 bases at J, leaving 6 bases unmatched. Looked up from germline, CDR1 is KGHSH and CDR2 is LQKENI. CDR3 sequence (DNA): TGTGCCAGCTCGTTCACAGGGGGCGTCTCCTACAATGAGCAGTTCTTC. Translated: CASSFTGGVSYNEQFF.